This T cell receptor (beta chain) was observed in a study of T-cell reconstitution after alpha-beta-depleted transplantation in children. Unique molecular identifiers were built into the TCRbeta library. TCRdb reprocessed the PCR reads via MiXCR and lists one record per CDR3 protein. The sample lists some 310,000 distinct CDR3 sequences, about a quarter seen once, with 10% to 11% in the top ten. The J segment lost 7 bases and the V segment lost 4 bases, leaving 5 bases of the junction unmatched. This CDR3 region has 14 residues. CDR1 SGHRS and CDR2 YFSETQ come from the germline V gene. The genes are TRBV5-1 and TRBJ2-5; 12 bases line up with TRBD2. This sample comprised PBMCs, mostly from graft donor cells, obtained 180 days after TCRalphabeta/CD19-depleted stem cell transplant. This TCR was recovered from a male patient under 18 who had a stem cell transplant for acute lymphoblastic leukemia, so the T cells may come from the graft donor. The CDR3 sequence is CASSRTSGVRTQYF. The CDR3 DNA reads TGCGCCAGCAGCAGGACTAGCGGGGTCCGGACCCAGTACTTC.